The next 23 T cell receptor beta chains were all read from a single sample in a study of breast tumors, draining lymph nodes, adjacent tissues listed by TCRdb under 2016. Library creation used multiplex PCR. Data came from an Illumina HiSeq 2000. TCRdb cleaned the public reads at Q25 with fastp, built clones with MiXCR and kept in-frame beta chains. Rows with one shared CDR3 protein collapse into an entry with the most common genes and DNA. In this sample the table shows about 270,000 distinct CDR3 sequences, about 33% of which occur a single time. Of the sample, about 1.2% is held by the ten largest clones. The axillary draining lymph nodes of breast cancer patients were the source of the lymph node samples. The source material was axillary lymph node tissue. The receptors were sampled from a female donor with breast cancer. Some clones in this sample may be carry-over from other donors' samples.

About this clonotype itself: The conserved final phenylalanine or tryptophan is absent from the CDR3, which likely points to a read error. The V call is TRBV27, the J call TRBJ1-6; 8 bases line up with TRBD1. The germline gives CDR1 MNHEY, CDR2 SMNVEV (reference sequence). This CDR3 region has 17 residues. Trimming at V came to 8 bases and at J to 2 bases, leaving 11 bases not matched to a gene. DNA for the CDR3: TGTGCCAGCCGTGGACAGGGTGTCCGACCCTATAATTCACCCCTCCACTAT. Its protein is CASRGQGVRPYNSPLHY.

The chain uses TRBV6-5 and TRBJ2-7; possibly TRBD1 for D (5 bases). CDR3 length: 15 residues. CDR1 is MNHEY, CDR2 SVGAGI, per germline. The V end was cut by 2 bases, the J end by 1 base, with 12 bases between. CDR3 amino acids: CASSYRGSTSYEQYF. The CDR3 DNA reads as TGTGCCAGCAGTTACAGGGGCTCAACATCCTACGAGCAGTACTTC.

J is TRBJ2-2 and V is TRBV7-3; no reliable D call. Looked up from germline, CDR1 is SGHTA and CDR2 is FQGTGA. CDR3 length: 11 residues. V was clipped by 5 bases and J by 8 bases, with 6 bases between them. The CDR3 is CASSNGGELFF. The CDR3 DNA follows: TGTGCCAGCAGCAATGGGGGGGAGCTGTTTTTT. Together with reference TRBV7-3 and TRBJ2-2, the CDR3 gives the full variable domain: GAGVSQTPSNKVTEKGKYVELRCDPISGHTALYWYRQSLGQGPEFLIYFQGTGAADDSGLPNDRFFAVRPEGSVSTLKIQRTERGDSAVYLCASSNGGELFFGEGSRLTVL.

On this clonotype itself: A much larger clone differs by one base, so this may be a read error. The gene calls are TRBV7-7 and TRBJ2-5; the D gene is possibly TRBD2 (7 bases). CDR1 and CDR2 (germline): SSHAT, FNYEAQ (reference sequence). The CDR3 runs to 15 residues. CDR3 DNA sequence: TGTGCTAGCAGCTTAGGTGCAGGGGCGGGGGAGACCCAGCACTTC. Translated: CASSLGAGAGETQHF. Using reference TRBV7-7 and TRBJ2-5 for the parts outside the CDR3, the full variable domain is GAGVSQSPRYKVTKRGQDVTLRCDPISSHATLYWYQQALGQGPEFLTYFNYEAQPDKSGLPSDRFSAERPEGSISTLTIQRTEQRDSAMYRCASSLGAGAGETQHFGPGTRLLVL.

A note on this clonotype: Because the CDR3 is missing its conserved closing phenylalanine or tryptophan, this is likely a read error. The V and J genes are TRBV5-1 and TRBJ1-1; D unclear. CDR1 is SGHRS and CDR2 is YFSETQ in the germline V gene. The CDR3 loop spans 14 amino acids. Trimming removed 4 bases from V and 0 bases from J, with 10 bases in between. This chain's CDR3 is CASSARVMNTEAFC. The DNA of the CDR3 is TGCGCCAGCAGCGCCAGAGTCATGAACACTGAAGCTTTCTGT.

This clonotype has at least ten counts. An end of the junction differs from the germline gene, which may be a read error. V usage is TRBV6-5 and J usage is TRBJ1-6; D not resolved. The CDR3 sequence is 19 residues long. Germline V gives CDR1 MNHEY, CDR2 SVGAGI. Written as DNA, the CDR3 is TGTGCCAGCAGTCACTCCTTTAGCCCCCACCGCCAGTCTCGTTCACCCCTCCACTTT. Protein: CASSHSFSPHRQSRSPLHF.

This clonotype has a count of ten or more. The chain couples TRBV7-2 to TRBJ2-3, with D hard to call. In germline, CDR1 is SGHTA, CDR2 FQGNSA. The germline V and J ends were trimmed by 5 bases and 4 bases, with 7 bases remaining between them. The CDR3 is 12 amino acids. The CDR3 nucleotides read TGTGCCAGCAGCCTAGGACCAGATACGCAGTATTTT. Residues: CASSLGPDTQYF. The whole variable domain, filled in from reference TRBV7-2 and TRBJ2-3, reads GAGVSQSPSNKVTEKGKDVELRCDPISGHTALYWYRQSLGQGLEFLIYFQGNSAPDKSGLPSDRFSAERTGGSVSTLTIQRTQQEDSAVYLCASSLGPDTQYFGPGTRLTVL.

The rearrangement uses TRBV19 and TRBJ1-4, with D perhaps matching TRBD1 (6 bases). Trimming shortened V by 7 bases and J by 3 bases, and 21 bases separated the two germline ends. Germline V gene lookup returns CDR1 LNHDA and CDR2 SQIVND (reference sequence). The length of the CDR3 is 17 residues. CDR3 bases: TGTGCCAGTACCCACAAACCCTCAGGGGACGCTAATGAAAAACTGTTTTTT. It is translated as CASTHKPSGDANEKLFF.

The rearrangement uses TRBV9 and TRBJ1-1, with a weak D call TRBD1 (5 bases). The CDR3 is 17 residues long. V lost 0 bases and J 3 bases, leaving 18 bases between the germline ends. In germline, CDR1 is SGDLS, CDR2 YYNGEE. The CDR3 DNA follows: TGTGCCAGCAGCGTAGAGCCAGGGTATGATAGGGACACTGAAGCTTTCTTT. Its translation is CASSVEPGYDRDTEAFF.

A remark on this clonotype: A much more abundant neighbour one base away suggests this may be a read error. CDR3 bases: TGTGCCAGCGGGGGGTGCTCCTACAATGAGCAGTTCTTC. Its protein is CASGGCSYNEQFF. This sequence joins TRBV7-2 and TRBJ2-1; tentatively, D is TRBD2 (6 bases). CDR3 length: 13 residues. Trimming shortened V by 8 bases and J by 0 bases, and 8 bases separated the two germline ends. CDR1 is SGHTA, CDR2 FQGNSA, per germline.

This clonotype was seen at least ten times. CDR3 in amino acids: CSARPDRAPGETQYF. In DNA, the CDR3 is TGCAGTGCTAGACCAGACAGGGCCCCCGGGGAGACCCAGTACTTC. The rearrangement uses TRBV20-1 and TRBJ2-5; TRBD1 agrees at 7 bases. After removal of 2 bases from V and 5 bases from J, the junction contained 11 bases not matched to a gene. This CDR3 contains 15 residues. Per germline, CDR1 DFQATT and CDR2 SNEGSKA (reference sequence).

This clonotype was observed many times. V and J are TRBV11-2 and TRBJ2-1; TRBD2 agrees at 13 bases. The V gene's germline CDR1 is SGHAT and CDR2 FQNNGV. The junction had 4 bases not matched to a gene; V was cut back by 5 bases and J by 3 bases. The CDR3 length is 16 residues. CDR3 nucleotide sequence: TGTGCCAGCAGCCCCTGGACTAGCGGGAGCTACAATGAGCAGTTCTTC. Amino acid sequence: CASSPWTSGSYNEQFF.

This clonotype was counted at least ten times. V gene TRBV6-6 combines with J gene TRBJ1-2; D gene uncertain. The germline CDR1 and CDR2 sequences are MNHNY and SVGAGI (reference sequence). V lost 0 bases, J lost 1 base, and 6 bases lay in between. The CDR3 totals 14 residues. DNA for the CDR3: TGTGCCAGCAGTTACTCGGAACTTAACTATGGCTACACCTTC. This translates into CASSYSELNYGYTF.

This clonotype was picked up a small number of times. Given a much more abundant clone one base away, this may be a read error. This chain connects TRBV12-3 or TRBV12-4 to TRBJ1-4; possible D gene TRBD1, 5 bases. V dropped 3 bases and J dropped 5 bases, with 13 bases sitting between them. The CDR3 sequence is 15 residues long. CDR3: CASSFRGGGNEKLFF. Here the CDR3 DNA reads TGTGCCAGCAGTTTCAGAGGCGGGGGAAATGAAAAACTGTTTTTT.

A remark on this clonotype: A much more abundant neighbour one base away suggests this may be a read error. The rearrangement links TRBV29-1 to TRBJ2-4; D gene uncertain. The CDR3 totals 12 residues. The germline gives CDR1 SQVTM, CDR2 ANQGSEA. The CDR3 DNA reads as TGCAGCGTTGAGGTAGCCAAAAACATTCAGTGCTTC. This codes for CSVEVAKNIQCF.

This clonotype was found many times. CDR3 nucleotides: TGCGCCAGCAGCCCAGGGACAGGGTCCAATGAGCAGTTCTTC. Protein product: CASSPGTGSNEQFF. The J gene is TRBJ2-1, the V gene TRBV4-1; 9 bases agree with TRBD1. CDR1 and CDR2 from the germline V gene are MGHRA and YSYEKL. The CDR3 runs 14 residues. V trimming: 4 bases; J trimming: 6 bases; junction bases outside the gene matches: 4.

The V gene is TRBV4-3, the J gene TRBJ2-7; the match to TRBD2 covers 8 bases. This CDR3 contains 19 residues. The J segment lost 5 bases and the V segment lost 4 bases, leaving 22 bases of the junction unmatched. Germline values: CDR1 LGHNA, CDR2 YSLEER. CDR3 DNA sequence: TGCGCCAGCAGCCCGGGGGGGTGGGTCTTAGTACCGCCGTCCAACGAGCAGTACTTC. The encoded protein is CASSPGGWVLVPPSNEQYF.

This clonotype was detected ten times or more. This sequence joins TRBV5-1 and TRBJ2-1; the D gene could be TRBD1 or TRBD2 (8 bases each). The V gene's germline CDR1 is SGHRS and CDR2 YFSETQ. The CDR3 is 17 residues long. The V end lost 1 base, the J end lost 8 bases, and 22 bases lay between the germline ends. DNA for the CDR3: TGCGCCAGCAGCTTGTTGGTTAGCGGGACAGGAGGAGATGAGCAGTTCTTC. Translated: CASSLLVSGTGGDEQFF.

This clonotype was detected many times. The rearrangement links TRBV19 to TRBJ1-4; D perhaps matches TRBD1 (6 bases). Trimming removed 4 bases at V and 8 bases at J, with 20 bases between. This CDR3 comprises 16 residues. Per the germline V gene, CDR1 is LNHDA and CDR2 is SQIVND (reference sequence). Written as DNA, the CDR3 is TGTGCCAGTAGTACCGACTCTACAGGGAGAGTCGAAAAACTGTTTTTT. This encodes CASSTDSTGRVEKLFF.

This clonotype was detected many times. CDR3 sequence (DNA): TGCGCCAGCAGCCAAGGAGGACTCGGGACAGGGTATCAGCCCCAGCATTTT. It is translated as CASSQGGLGTGYQPQHF. This chain joins TRBV4-1 and TRBJ1-5, with 9 bases aligning to TRBD1. Germline V gene data show CDR1 as MGHRA and CDR2 as YSYEKL. The CDR3 sequence is 17 residues long. V lost 1 base to trimming and J lost 5 bases; unmatched junction nucleotides: 9.

This clonotype was counted only a few times. V gene TRBV5-6 combines with J gene TRBJ2-1, with 10 bases aligning to TRBD2. The CDR3 sequence is 15 residues long. The junction had 5 bases not matched to a gene; V was cut back by 4 bases and J by 4 bases. Germline-derived CDR1 and CDR2 are SGHDT and YYEEEE. The DNA of the CDR3 is TGTGCCAGCAGCCGCGGGACTAGCGATTACAATGAGCAGTTCTTC. As protein: CASSRGTSDYNEQFF.

This clonotype was recorded a few times. The chain is built from TRBV18 and TRBJ2-3; tentatively, D is TRBD2 (5 bases). The V gene lost 5 bases and the J gene lost 6 bases, with 15 bases spanning the gap. The CDR3 loop spans 14 amino acids. CDR1 and CDR2 (germline): KGHSH, LQKENI. CDR3 amino acids: CASSESSRRDTQYF. The CDR3 nucleotides read TGTGCCAGCTCAGAATCTAGCCGACGCGATACGCAGTATTTT. Combining the CDR3 with reference TRBV18 and TRBJ2-3 gives the whole variable domain NAGVMQNPRHLVRRRGQEARLRCSPMKGHSHVYWYRQLPEEGLKFMVYLQKENIIDESGMPKERFSAEFPKEGPSILRIQQVVRGDSAAYFCASSESSRRDTQYFGPGTRLTVL.

The chain carries TRBV7-3 and TRBJ2-3; 9 nucleotides match TRBD1. Germline values: CDR1 SGHTA, CDR2 FQGTGA. The CDR3 contains 16 residues. Unmatched junction bases numbered 4, after V lost 0 bases and J lost 3 bases. This chain's CDR3 is CASSLTAGTGTDTQYF. The CDR3 DNA reads TGTGCCAGCAGCTTAACAGCCGGGACAGGGACAGATACGCAGTATTTT.